This T cell receptor (beta chain) emerged from a study of blood T cell repertoires in COVID-19. The protocol was immunoSEQ multiplex PCR, while the TCRdb copy is restricted to in-frame clones and leaves out a portion. The table shows just under 35,000 clones, with roughly 90% occurring only once. Sequenced material: peripheral blood. This sequence was found in a man aged 60 to 69 with active or convalescent COVID-19.

The CDR3 sequence: CASSSSWRANEKLFF. The CDR3 DNA is TGTGCCAGCAGTTCGTCCTGGCGGGCTAATGAAAAACTGTTTTTT. This rearrangement joins TRBV6-5 to TRBJ1-4, with D unclear. CDR3 length equals 15 residues. Looked up from germline, CDR1 is MNHEY and CDR2 is SVGAGI. V shed 4 bases and J shed 3 bases, with 12 bases lying between them.